This T cell receptor (beta chain) was obtained from a study of blood T cell repertoires in COVID-19. Overall study context: Some COVID-19 samples were acute and others convalescent; all came from the United States, Italy and Spain.

TCRdb's table, derived via immunoSEQ multiplex PCR, lists solely in-frame clones and lacks some. The sample carries about 110,000 clones, around four fifths recorded once. The germline gives CDR1 MDHEN, CDR2 SYDVKM. The CDR3 spans 17 residues. V dropped 7 bases and J dropped 8; count of bases not matched to a gene: 17. The receptor was isolated from a woman aged 65 to 85 with acute or convalescent COVID-19. Material for sequencing was peripheral blood. The genes are TRBV28 and TRBJ1-6, with TRBD1 matching 7 bases. The CDR3 reads CASNTAGTAPADSPLHF. The CDR3 DNA is TGTGCCAGCAACACGGCGGGGACAGCCCCGGCGGATTCACCCCTCCACTTT. The complete variable domain, with remaining parts taken from reference TRBV28 and TRBJ1-6, reads DVKVTQSSRYLVKRTGEKVFLECVQDMDHENMFWYRQDPGLGLRLIYFSYDVKMKEKGDIPEGYSVSREKKERFSLILESASTNQTSMYLCASNTAGTAPADSPLHFGNGTRLTVT.